The 16 T cell receptor beta chains given below trace back to one sample, sequenced in a study of CD8+CD57+ T cells in acquired aplastic anemia. The TCR beta profiling, which covered VDJ combination and CDR3 sequence, was carried out using genomic DNA as the template. Each CDR3 protein is one row after TCRdb ran MiXCR on the reads. The sample holds some 200,000 distinct CDR3 sequences, roughly 35% seen once. The material sequenced was sorted CD4+, CD8+, or CD8+CD57+ T cells (not recorded which) from PBMCs. Source of these receptors: a human donor in good health, serving as a control.

A note on this clonotype: At one of its ends the junction is not consistent with the germline gene, which may arise from a read error. V is TRBV12-3 or TRBV12-4 and J is TRBJ1-2, with D perhaps TRBD1 (5 bases). The CDR3 loop spans 15 amino acids. The CDR3 region is CASRGTGTIINGHTF. The CDR3 DNA sequence: TGTGCCAGCAGGGGAACCGGGACCATCATCAATGGTCACACTTTC.

This clonotype was observed many times. The chain recombines TRBV7-6 with TRBJ2-1; the D gene is possibly TRBD2 (5 bases). V was pared by 2 bases and J by 9 bases, with 17 bases between. Germline lookup yields CDR1 SGHVS and CDR2 FNYEAQ. The CDR3 covers 15 residues. CDR3 region: CASSLTVLFAGEQFF. CDR3 DNA: TGTGCCAGCAGCTTAACGGTATTATTCGCGGGTGAGCAGTTCTTC.

This clonotype was picked up one time. A read error may explain this, as a much larger clone is one base away. The CDR3 DNA reads TGTACCACCAGCAGAGAGTGGGGAGTATGGGAAAAACTGTTTTTT. Protein product: CTTSREWGVWEKLFF. The chain combines TRBV15 with TRBJ1-4, with no clear D. CDR3 length equals 15 residues. Per germline, CDR1 LNHNV and CDR2 YYDKDF (reference sequence).

To note about this clonotype: At one of its ends the junction is not consistent with the germline gene, which may arise from a read error. This chain's CDR3 is CPSSSANTGELFF. The CDR3 coding sequence is TGTCCCAGCAGCAGCGCGAACACCGGGGAGCTGTTTTTT. The chain recombines TRBV7-2 with TRBJ2-2; D remains unclear. The CDR3 totals 13 residues. Germline loops: CDR1 SGHTA, CDR2 FQGNSA.

This clonotype was seen only a few times. The chain joins TRBV12-3 or TRBV12-4 to TRBJ1-2; 9 bases agree with TRBD1. The CDR3 totals 16 residues. V lost 6 bases, J lost 5 bases, and 13 bases stayed unmatched. Here the CDR3 reads CASRYPGQGGAYGYTF. CDR3 DNA: TGTGCCAGCAGATACCCGGGACAGGGCGGAGCGTATGGCTACACCTTC.

This clonotype has at least ten counts. This sequence joins TRBV11-1 and TRBJ2-7, with TRBD1 identical over 11 bases. The CDR3 runs 16 residues. Germline CDR1 reads SGHAT; CDR2 reads FQDESV (reference sequence). The V segment lost 5 bases and the J segment 4 bases; nucleotides outside the gene matches: 10. The CDR3 coding sequence is TGTGCCAGCAGCAACCCACGAGGACAGGGGGCGTACGAGCAGTACTTC. This encodes CASSNPRGQGAYEQYF. The whole variable domain, remainder taken from reference TRBV11-1 and TRBJ2-7, is EAEVAQSPRYKITEKSQAVAFWCDPISGHATLYWYRQILGQGPELLVQFQDESVVDDSQLPKDRFSAERLKGVDSTLKIQPAELGDSAMYLCASSNPRGQGAYEQYFGPGTRLTVT.

This clonotype was counted at least ten times. The rearrangement links TRBV2 to TRBJ2-7; D not resolved. This CDR3 has 13 amino acids. Germline CDR1 reads SNHLY; CDR2 reads FYNNEI. Trimming removed 7 bases at V and 1 base at J, with 11 bases between. The CDR3 DNA sequence: TGTGCCAGCACCACCGACTGGTCCTACGAGCAGTACTTC. Encoded protein: CASTTDWSYEQYF.

This clonotype was counted a few times. The V and J genes are TRBV18 and TRBJ1-3, with D perhaps TRBD1 (5 bases). The V and J ends lost 4 bases and 2 bases respectively, with 12 bases between them. The CDR3 totals 15 residues. Per germline, CDR1 KGHSH and CDR2 LQKENI. The CDR3 bases are TGTGCCAGCTCACTGACCGGGACGCCTGGAAACACCATATATTTT. This encodes CASSLTGTPGNTIYF.

V gene TRBV15 combines with J gene TRBJ2-6; D is ambiguous. The germline CDR1 and CDR2 sequences are LNHNV and YYDKDF (reference sequence). The V end lost 0 bases, the J end lost 17 bases, and 5 bases lay between the germline ends. The CDR3 contains 10 residues. As DNA, the CDR3 is TGTGCCACCAGCAGAGACGACTTGACTTTC. Protein product: CATSRDDLTF.

This clonotype was counted many times. A read error may produce the germline difference seen at one junction end. The chain joins TRBV2 to TRBJ1-4; TRBD1 matches 8 bases. Germline values: CDR1 SNHLY, CDR2 FYNNEI. The CDR3 spans 15 residues. The chain's CDR3 is CASREDRGADEKLFF. DNA for the CDR3: TGTGCCAGCAGGGAAGACAGGGGCGCTGATGAAAAACTGTTTTTT. Filled out from reference TRBV2 and TRBJ1-4, the complete variable domain reads EPEVTQTPSHQVTQMGQEVILRCVPISNHLYFYWYRQILGQKVEFLVSFYNNEISEKSEIFDDQFSVERPDGSNFTLKIRSTKLEDSAMYFCASREDRGADEKLFFGSGTQLSVL.

There are many counts of this clonotype. The V call is TRBV6-1, the J call TRBJ2-7, with a weak D call TRBD2 (6 bases). Germline CDR1 and CDR2: MNHNS and SASEGT. This CDR3 has 13 amino acids. V lost 6 bases to trimming and J lost 4 bases, with 13 bases between them. CDR3 coding DNA: TGTGCCAGCAGGCCCCCCGGGAGTTACGAGCAGTACTTC. Amino acids: CASRPPGSYEQYF.

The sample holds one count of this clonotype. The chain uses TRBV27 and TRBJ2-7; 11 positions match TRBD2. The CDR3 covers 17 residues. J gave up 0 bases and V 5 bases, and 9 bases lay outside the gene matches. The germline gives CDR1 MNHEY, CDR2 SMNVEV (reference sequence). The CDR3 bases are TGTGCCAGCAGTCCCGGACTAGCGGGCCGACGCTCCTACGAGCAGTACTTC. Its protein is CASSPGLAGRRSYEQYF.

A note on this clonotype: Germline is not matched at one junction end, which may reflect a read error. The chain links TRBV6-5 to TRBJ1-2, with D perhaps TRBD1 (6 bases). The CDR3 extends over 15 amino acids. Germline CDR1 and CDR2: MNHEY and SVGAGI. CDR3 region: CACSYSIAARGHYTF. For the CDR3, the DNA is TGTGCCTGCAGTTACTCGATCGCCGCCAGGGGCCACTACACCTTC.

This clonotype was counted at least ten times. The V and J genes are TRBV7-2 and TRBJ2-7; TRBD2 agrees at 9 bases. Germline trimming cut 1 base from V and 4 bases from J; bases unmatched to any gene: 5. Germline V gives CDR1 SGHTA, CDR2 FQGNSA. This CDR3 has 15 amino acids. The CDR3 region has the DNA TGTGCCAGCAGCTTAGTAGCTAGCGGGGAGTACGAGCAGTACTTC. This codes for CASSLVASGEYEQYF.

The V and J genes are TRBV10-2 and TRBJ1-2, with D possibly being TRBD1 (6 bases). Germline assignment: CDR1 WSHSY and CDR2 SAAADI. The CDR3 is made up of 13 amino acids. Between the trimmed V and J ends, which lost 6 bases and 7 bases, there was a span of 15 bases. The CDR3 nucleotides read TGCGCCAGCAGATTACAGGGTGGGGTTGGCTACACCTTC. Its translation: CASRLQGGVGYTF.

At least ten counts were recorded for this clonotype. This chain links TRBV14 with TRBJ2-7, with D possibly being TRBD1 or TRBD2 (5 bases each). Germline CDR1 reads SGHDN; CDR2 reads FVKESK. The length of the CDR3 is 11 residues. The V and J ends lost 8 bases and 4 bases respectively, with 9 bases between them. CDR3 in DNA: TGTGCCAGCCGGGACGGTTACGAGCAGTACTTC. Translation gives CASRDGYEQYF.